The clone carrying this T cell receptor (beta chain) was observed once. This entry comes from a study of early T cells in non-severe SARS-CoV-2 infection. TCRdb re-analysed the 5' RACE reads in MiXCR, keeping a single row per CDR3 protein. Altogether about 90,000 distinct CDR3 sequences are present, approximately 12% being singletons, with the ten largest covering roughly 4.5%. CDR1 and CDR2 (germline): DFQATT, SNEGSKA (reference sequence). The CDR3 is 13 residues long. V was pared by 3 bases and J by 7 bases, with 15 bases between. This chain uses TRBV20-1 with TRBJ2-5, with D possibly being TRBD2 (6 bases). Material: whole blood, obtained at baseline. This clonotype was obtained from an adult who was a healthcare worker with PCR-confirmed SARS-CoV-2 infection or an uninfected control (not recorded which). The CDR3 sequence: CSARTVGGVTQYF. CDR3 coding DNA: TGCAGTGCTAGGACAGTGGGAGGAGTGACCCAGTACTTC.